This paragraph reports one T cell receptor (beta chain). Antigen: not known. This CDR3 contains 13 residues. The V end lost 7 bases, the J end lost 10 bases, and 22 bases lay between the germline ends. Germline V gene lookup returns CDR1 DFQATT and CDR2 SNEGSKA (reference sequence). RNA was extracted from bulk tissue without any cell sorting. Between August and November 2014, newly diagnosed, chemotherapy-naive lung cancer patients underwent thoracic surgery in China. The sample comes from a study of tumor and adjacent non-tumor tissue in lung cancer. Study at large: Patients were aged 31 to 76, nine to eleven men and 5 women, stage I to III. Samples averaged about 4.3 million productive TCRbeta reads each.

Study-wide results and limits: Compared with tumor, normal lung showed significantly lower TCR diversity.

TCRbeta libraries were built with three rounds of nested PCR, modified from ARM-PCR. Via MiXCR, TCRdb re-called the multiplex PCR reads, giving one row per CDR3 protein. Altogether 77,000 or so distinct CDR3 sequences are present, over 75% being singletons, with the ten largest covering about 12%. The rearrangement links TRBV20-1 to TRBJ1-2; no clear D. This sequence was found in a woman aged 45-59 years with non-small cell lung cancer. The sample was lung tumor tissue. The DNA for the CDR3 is TGCAGTGTTAGTCCAGAGGCTAACTATAACTACACCTTC. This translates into CSVSPEANYNYTF.